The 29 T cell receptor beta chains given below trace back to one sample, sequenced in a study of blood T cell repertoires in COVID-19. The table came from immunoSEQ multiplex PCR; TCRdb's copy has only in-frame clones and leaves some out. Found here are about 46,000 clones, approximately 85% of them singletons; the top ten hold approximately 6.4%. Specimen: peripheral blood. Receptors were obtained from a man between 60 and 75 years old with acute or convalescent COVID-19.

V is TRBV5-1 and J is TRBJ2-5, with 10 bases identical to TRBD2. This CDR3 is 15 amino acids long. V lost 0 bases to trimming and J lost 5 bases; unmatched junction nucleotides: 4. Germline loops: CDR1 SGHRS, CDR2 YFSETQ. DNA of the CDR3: TGCGCCAGCAGCTTGGCCGGGACTAGCGAGGAGACCCAGTACTTC. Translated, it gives CASSLAGTSEETQYF.

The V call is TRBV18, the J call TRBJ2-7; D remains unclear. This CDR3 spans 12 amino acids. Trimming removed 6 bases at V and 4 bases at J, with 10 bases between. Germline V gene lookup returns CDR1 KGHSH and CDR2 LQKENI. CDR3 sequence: CASSLFGYEQYF. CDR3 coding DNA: TGTGCCAGCTCCCTCTTCGGGTACGAGCAGTACTTC.

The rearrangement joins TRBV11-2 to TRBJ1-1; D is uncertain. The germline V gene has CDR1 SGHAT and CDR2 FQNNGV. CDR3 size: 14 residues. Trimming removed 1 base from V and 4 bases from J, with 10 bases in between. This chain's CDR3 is CASSLGSGPTEAFF. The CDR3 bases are TGTGCCAGCAGCTTAGGGAGCGGACCCACTGAAGCTTTCTTT.

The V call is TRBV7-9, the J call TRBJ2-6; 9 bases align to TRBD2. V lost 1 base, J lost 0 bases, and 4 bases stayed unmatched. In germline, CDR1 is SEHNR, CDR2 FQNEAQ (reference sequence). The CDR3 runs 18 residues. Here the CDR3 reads CASSLGTSARSGANVLTF. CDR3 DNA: TGTGCCAGCAGCTTAGGGACTAGCGCGCGCTCTGGGGCCAACGTCCTGACTTTC.

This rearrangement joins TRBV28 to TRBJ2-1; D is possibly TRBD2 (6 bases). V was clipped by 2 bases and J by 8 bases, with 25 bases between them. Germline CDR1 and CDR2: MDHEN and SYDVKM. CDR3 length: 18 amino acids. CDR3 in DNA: TGTGCCAGCAGTTTAATGAAATTGGGGCGGGACCTGGGAGATGAGCAGTTCTTC. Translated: CASSLMKLGRDLGDEQFF.

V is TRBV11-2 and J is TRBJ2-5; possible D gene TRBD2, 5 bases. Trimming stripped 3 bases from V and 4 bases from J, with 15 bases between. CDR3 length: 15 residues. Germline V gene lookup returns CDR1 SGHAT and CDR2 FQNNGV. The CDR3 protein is CASSFRADYPETQYF. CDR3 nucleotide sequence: TGTGCCAGCAGCTTCCGAGCGGATTATCCAGAGACCCAGTACTTC.

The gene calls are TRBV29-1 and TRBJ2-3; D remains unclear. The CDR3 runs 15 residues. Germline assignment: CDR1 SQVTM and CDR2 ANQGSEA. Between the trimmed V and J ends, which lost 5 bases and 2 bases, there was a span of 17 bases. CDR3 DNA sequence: TGCAGCGTTCCAGAACCCTCCGAAATCACAGATACGCAGTATTTT. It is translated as CSVPEPSEITDTQYF.

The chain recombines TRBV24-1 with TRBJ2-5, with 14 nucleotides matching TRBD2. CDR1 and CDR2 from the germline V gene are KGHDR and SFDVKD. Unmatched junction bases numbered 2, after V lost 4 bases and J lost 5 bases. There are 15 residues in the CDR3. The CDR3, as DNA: TGTGCCACCAGTGAGACTAGCGGGAGGGTTGAGACCCAGTACTTC. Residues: CATSETSGRVETQYF.

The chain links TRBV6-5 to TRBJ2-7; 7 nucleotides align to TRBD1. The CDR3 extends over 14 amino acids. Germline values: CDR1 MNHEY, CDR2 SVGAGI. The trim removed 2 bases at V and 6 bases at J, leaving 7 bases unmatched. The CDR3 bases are TGTGCCAGCAGTTACGGAGTGAGGGGGCGCGAGCAGTACTTC. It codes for CASSYGVRGREQYF.

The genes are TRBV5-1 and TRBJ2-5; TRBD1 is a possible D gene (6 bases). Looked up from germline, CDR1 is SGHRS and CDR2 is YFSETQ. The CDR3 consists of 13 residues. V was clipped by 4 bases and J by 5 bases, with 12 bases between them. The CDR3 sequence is CASSRDRTETQYF. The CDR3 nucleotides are TGCGCCAGCAGCCGAGACAGGACGGAGACCCAGTACTTC.

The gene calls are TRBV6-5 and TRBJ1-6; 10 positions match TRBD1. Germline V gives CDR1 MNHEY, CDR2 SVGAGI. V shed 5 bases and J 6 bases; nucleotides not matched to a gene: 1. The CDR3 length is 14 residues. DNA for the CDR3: TGTGCCAGCAGTAGGACAGGGGGTAATTCACCCCTCCACTTT. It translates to CASSRTGGNSPLHF.

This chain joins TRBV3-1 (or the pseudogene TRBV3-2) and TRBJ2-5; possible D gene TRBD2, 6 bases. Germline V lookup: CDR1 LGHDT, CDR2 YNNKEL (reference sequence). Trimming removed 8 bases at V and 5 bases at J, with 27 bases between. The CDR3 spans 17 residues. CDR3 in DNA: TGTGCCAGCCGGGCTCCCGCCAGGAGGGGAAGGACGGAGACCCAGTACTTC. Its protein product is CASRAPARRGRTETQYF.

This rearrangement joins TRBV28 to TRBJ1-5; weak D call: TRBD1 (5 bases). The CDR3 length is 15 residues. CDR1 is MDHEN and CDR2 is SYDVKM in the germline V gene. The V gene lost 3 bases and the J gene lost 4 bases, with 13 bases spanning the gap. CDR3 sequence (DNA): TGTGCCAGCAGTTTGGCGGGGGGGGGTAATCAGCCCCAGCATTTT. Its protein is CASSLAGGGNQPQHF.

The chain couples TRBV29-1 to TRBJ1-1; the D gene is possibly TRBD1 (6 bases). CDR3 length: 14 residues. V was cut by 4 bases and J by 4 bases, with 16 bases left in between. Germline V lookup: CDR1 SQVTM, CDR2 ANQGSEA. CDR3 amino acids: CSVGGDTRGTEAFF. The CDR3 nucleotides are TGCAGCGTTGGAGGGGACACCAGAGGCACTGAAGCTTTCTTT.

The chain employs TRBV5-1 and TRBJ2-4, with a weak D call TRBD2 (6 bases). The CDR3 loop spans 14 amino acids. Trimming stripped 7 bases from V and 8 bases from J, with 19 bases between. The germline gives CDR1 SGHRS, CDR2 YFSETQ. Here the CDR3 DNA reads TGCGCCAGCGGATTAGCAGCGGGTGGGGACATTCAGTACTTC. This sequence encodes CASGLAAGGDIQYF.

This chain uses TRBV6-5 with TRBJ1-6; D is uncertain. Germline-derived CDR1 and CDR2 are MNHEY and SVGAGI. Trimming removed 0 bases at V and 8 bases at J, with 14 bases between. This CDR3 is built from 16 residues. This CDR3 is CASSYSTAQVHSPLHF. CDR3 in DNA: TGTGCCAGCAGTTACTCGACGGCTCAGGTTCATTCACCCCTCCACTTT.

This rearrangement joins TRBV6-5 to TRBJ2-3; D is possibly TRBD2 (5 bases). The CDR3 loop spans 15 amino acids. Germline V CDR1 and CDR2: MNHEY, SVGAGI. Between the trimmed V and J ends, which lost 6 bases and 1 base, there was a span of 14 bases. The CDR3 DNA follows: TGTGCCAGCAGACACCGGGATCAGGGCACAGATACGCAGTATTTT. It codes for CASRHRDQGTDTQYF.

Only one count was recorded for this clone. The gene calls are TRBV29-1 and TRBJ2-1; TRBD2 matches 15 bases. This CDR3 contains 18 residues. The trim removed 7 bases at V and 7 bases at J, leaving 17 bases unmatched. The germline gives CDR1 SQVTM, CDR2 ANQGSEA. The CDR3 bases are TGCAGCGCCCATAGCGGACTAGCGGGAGGGCCGTTTCGGAATGAGCAGTTCTTC. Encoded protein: CSAHSGLAGGPFRNEQFF.

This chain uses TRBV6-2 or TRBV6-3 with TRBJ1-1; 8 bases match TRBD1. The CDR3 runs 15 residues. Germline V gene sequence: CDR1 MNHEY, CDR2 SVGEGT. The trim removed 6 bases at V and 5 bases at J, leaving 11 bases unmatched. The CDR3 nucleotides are TGTGCCAGCAGCCAGGAACAGGGGGGGAGGACTGAAGCTTTCTTT. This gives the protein CASSQEQGGRTEAFF.

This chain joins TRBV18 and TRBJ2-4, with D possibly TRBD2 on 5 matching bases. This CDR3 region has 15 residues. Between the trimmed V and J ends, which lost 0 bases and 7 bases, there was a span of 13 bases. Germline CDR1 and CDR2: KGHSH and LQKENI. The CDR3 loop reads CASSPPGPRDNIQYF. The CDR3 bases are TGTGCCAGCTCACCACCAGGGCCACGGGATAACATTCAGTACTTC.

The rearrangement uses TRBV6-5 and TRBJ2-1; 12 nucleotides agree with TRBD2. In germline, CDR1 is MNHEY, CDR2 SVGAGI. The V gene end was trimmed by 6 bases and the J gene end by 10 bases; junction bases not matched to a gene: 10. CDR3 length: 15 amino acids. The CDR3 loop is CASRGVGLAGREQFF. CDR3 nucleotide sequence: TGTGCCAGCAGGGGGGTAGGACTAGCGGGACGAGAGCAGTTCTTC.

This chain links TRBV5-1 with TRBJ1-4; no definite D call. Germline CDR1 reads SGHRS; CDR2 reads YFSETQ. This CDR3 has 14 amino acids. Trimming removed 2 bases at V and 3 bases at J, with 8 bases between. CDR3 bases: TGCGCCAGCAGCTTCCGGGGTCCTAATGAAAAACTGTTTTTT. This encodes CASSFRGPNEKLFF.

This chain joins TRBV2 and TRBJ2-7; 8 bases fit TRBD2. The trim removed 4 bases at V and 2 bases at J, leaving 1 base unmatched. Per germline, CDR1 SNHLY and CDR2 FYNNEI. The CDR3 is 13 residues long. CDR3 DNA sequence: TGTGCCAGCAGTGCGGGACTAGCCTACGAGCAGTACTTC. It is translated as CASSAGLAYEQYF.

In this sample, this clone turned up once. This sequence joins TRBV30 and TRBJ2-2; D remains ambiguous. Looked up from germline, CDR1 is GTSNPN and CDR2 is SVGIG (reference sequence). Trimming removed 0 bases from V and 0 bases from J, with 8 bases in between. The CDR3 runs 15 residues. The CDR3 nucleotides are TGTGCCTGGAGTGTTGGGCAGTCGAACACCGGGGAGCTGTTTTTT. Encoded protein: CAWSVGQSNTGELFF.

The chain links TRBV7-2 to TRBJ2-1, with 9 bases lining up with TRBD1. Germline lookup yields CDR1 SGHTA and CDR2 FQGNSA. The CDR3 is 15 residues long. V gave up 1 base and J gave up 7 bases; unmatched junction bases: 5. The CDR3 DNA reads TGTGCCAGCAGCTTAGAGCCGACAGGGGGAAATGAGCAGTTCTTC. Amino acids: CASSLEPTGGNEQFF.

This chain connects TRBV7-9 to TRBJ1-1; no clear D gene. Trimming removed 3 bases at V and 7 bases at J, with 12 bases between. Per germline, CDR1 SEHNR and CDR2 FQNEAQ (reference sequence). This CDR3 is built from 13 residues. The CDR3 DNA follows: TGTGCCAGCAGCTTCCTCTCGGGTATTGAAGCTTTCTTT. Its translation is CASSFLSGIEAFF.

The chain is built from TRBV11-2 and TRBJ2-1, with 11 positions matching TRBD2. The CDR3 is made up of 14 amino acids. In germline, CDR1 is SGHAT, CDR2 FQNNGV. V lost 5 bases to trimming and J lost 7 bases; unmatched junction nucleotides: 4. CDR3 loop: CASSATSGRNEQFF. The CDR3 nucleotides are TGTGCCAGCAGCGCAACTAGCGGGAGAAATGAGCAGTTCTTC.

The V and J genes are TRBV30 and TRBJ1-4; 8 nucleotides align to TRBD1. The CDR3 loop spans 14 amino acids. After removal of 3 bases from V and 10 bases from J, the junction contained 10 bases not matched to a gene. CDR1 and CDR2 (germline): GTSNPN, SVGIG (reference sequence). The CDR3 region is CAWSVGQGHRKLFF. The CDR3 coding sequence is TGTGCCTGGAGCGTAGGACAGGGTCATAGAAAACTGTTTTTT.

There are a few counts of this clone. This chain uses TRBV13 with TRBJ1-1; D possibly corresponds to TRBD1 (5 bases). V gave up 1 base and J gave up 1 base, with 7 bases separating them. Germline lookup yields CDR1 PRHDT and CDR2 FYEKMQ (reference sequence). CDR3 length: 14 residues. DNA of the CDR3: TGTGCCAGCAGCTTAGCTAGGGGGAACACTGAAGCTTTCTTT. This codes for CASSLARGNTEAFF.